The clone carrying this T cell receptor (beta chain) was detected only a few times. The data originate from a study of technical replicates of blood from a handful of donors. Generated by immunoSEQ multiplex PCR, the TCRdb table keeps only in-frame clones and is missing some. The sample holds under 70,000 clones; about 82% are singletons and the top ten take 5% to 6%. The CDR3 covers 14 residues. The junction had 5 bases not matched to a gene; V was cut back by 7 bases and J by 2 bases. Germline assignment: CDR1 ENHRY and CDR2 SYGVKD. The sequence was collected from a human donor in good health. Some clones in this sample may be carry-over from other donors' samples. Sequencing used PBMCs. This chain joins TRBV10-3 and TRBJ2-7; 10 nucleotides agree with TRBD1. The CDR3 protein is CAITSGQGAYEQYF. The CDR3 DNA reads as TGTGCCATCACCTCTGGACAGGGGGCCTACGAGCAGTACTTC.